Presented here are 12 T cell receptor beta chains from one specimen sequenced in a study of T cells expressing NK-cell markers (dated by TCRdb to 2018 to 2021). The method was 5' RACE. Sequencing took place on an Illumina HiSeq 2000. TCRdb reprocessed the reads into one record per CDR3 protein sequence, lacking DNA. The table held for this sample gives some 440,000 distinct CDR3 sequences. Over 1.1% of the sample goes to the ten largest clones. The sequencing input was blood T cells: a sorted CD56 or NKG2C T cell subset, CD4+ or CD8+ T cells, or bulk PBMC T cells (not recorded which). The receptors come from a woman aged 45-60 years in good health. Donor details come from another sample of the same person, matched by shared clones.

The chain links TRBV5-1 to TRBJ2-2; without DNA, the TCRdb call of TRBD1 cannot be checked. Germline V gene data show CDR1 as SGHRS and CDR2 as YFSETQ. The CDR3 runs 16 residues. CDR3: CASSLGQGRYTGELFF.

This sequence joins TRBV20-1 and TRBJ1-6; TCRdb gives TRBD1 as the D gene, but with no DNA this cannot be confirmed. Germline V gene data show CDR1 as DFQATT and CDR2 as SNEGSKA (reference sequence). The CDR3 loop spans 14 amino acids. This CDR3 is CSARVGQYNSPLHF.

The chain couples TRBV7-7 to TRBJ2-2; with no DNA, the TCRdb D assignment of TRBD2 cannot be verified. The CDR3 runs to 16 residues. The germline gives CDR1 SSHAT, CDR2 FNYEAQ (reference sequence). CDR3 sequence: CASSLGTSGSPGELFF.

This CDR3 is CASYSQREGREQFF. The chain uses TRBV2 and TRBJ2-1; TCRdb lists TRBD2, though no DNA is available to test this call. The V gene's germline CDR1 is SNHLY and CDR2 FYNNEI. The CDR3 extends over 14 amino acids.

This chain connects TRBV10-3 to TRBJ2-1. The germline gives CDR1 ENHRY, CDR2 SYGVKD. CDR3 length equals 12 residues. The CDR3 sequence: CAISENRGEQFF.

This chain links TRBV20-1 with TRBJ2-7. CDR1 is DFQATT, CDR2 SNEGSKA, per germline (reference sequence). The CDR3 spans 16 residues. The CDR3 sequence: CSARDEVGIKTYEQYF.

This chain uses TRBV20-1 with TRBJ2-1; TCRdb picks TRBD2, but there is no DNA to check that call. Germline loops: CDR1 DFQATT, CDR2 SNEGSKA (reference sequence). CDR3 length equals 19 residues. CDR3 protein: CSARAIRPGGPSSYNEQFF.

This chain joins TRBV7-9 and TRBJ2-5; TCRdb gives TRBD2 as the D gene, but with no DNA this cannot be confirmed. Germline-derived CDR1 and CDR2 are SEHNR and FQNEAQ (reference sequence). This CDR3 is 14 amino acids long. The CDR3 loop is CASSHSTSKETQYF.

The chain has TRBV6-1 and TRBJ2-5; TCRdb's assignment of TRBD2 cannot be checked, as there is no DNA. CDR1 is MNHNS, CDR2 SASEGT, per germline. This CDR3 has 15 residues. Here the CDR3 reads CASTQSQGPWGTQYF.

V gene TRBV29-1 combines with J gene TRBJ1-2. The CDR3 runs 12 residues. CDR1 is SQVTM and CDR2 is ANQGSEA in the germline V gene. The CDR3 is CSGEVGHYGYTF.

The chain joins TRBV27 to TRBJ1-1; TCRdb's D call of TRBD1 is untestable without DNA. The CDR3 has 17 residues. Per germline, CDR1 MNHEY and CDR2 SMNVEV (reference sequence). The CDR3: CASSPFPGQTGGTEAFF.

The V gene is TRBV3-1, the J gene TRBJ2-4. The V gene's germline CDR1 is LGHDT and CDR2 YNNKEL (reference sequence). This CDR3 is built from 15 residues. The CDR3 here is CASSPIGWAKNIQYF.